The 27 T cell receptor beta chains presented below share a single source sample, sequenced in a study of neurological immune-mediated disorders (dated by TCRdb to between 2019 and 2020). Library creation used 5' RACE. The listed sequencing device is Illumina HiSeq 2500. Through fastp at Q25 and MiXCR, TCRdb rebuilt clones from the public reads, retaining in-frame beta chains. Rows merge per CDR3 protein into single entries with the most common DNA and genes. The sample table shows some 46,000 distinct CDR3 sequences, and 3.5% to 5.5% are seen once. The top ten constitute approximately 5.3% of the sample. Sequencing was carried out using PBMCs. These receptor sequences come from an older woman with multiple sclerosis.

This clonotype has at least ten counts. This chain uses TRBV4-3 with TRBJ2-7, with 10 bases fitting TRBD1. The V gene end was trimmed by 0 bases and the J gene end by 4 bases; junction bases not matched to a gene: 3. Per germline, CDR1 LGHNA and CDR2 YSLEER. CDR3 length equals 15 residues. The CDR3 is CASSQDLGQGYEQYF. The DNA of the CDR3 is TGCGCCAGCAGCCAAGATCTGGGACAGGGGTACGAGCAGTACTTC.

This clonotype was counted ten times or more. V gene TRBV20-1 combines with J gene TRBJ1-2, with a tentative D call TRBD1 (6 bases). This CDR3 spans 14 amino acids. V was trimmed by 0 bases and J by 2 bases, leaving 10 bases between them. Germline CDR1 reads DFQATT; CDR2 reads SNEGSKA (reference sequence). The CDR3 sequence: CSARDRDRNYGYTF. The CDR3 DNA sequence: TGCAGTGCTAGAGACCGAGACAGGAACTATGGCTACACCTTC.

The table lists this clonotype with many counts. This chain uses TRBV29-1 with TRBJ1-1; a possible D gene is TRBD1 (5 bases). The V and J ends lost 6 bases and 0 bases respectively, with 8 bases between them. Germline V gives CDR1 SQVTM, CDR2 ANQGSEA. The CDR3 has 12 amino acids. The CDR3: CSVGTLNTEAFF. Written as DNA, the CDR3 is TGCAGCGTCGGGACGCTGAACACTGAAGCTTTCTTT.

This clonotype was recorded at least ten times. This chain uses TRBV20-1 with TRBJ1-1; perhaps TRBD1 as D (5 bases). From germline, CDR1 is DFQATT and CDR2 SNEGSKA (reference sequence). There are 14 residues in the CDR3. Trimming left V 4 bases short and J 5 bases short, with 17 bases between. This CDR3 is CSATSALRGTEAFF. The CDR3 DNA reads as TGCAGTGCTACCTCGGCCCTCCGGGGGACTGAAGCTTTCTTT.

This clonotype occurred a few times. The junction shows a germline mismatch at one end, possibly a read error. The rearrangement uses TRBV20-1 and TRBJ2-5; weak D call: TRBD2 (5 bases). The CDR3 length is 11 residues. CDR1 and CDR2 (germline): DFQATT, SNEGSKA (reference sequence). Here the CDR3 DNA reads TGCAGTGCGGACTTCCAAGATACCCAGTACTTC. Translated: CSADFQDTQYF.

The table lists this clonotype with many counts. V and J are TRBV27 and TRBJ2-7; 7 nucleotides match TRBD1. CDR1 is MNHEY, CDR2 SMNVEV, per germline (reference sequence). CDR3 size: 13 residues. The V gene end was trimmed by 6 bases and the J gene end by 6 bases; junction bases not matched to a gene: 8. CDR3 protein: CASSRQGKGEQYF. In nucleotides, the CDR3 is TGTGCCAGCAGCCGACAGGGAAAGGGCGAGCAGTACTTC.

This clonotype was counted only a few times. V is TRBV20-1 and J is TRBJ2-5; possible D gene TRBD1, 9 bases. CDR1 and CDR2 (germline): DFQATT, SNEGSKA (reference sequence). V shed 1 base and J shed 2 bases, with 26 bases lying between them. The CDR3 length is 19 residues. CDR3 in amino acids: CSARAGQGSSGRLQETQYF. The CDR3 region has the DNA TGCAGTGCTAGAGCAGGACAGGGGTCTAGCGGGCGCTTGCAAGAGACCCAGTACTTC.

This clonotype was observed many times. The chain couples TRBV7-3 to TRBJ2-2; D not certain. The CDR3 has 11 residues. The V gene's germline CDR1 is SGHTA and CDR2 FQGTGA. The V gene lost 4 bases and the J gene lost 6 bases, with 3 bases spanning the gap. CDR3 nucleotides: TGTGCCAGCAGCTCCTCCGGGGAGCTGTTTTTT. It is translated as CASSSSGELFF.

The CDR3 here is CSVASLATEAFF. CDR3 nucleotide sequence: TGCAGCGTTGCAAGCTTGGCGACTGAAGCTTTCTTT. The rearrangement links TRBV29-1 to TRBJ1-1, with unresolved D. The CDR3 is 12 amino acids. Trimming shortened V by 4 bases and J by 5 bases, and 11 bases separated the two germline ends. The germline gives CDR1 SQVTM, CDR2 ANQGSEA.

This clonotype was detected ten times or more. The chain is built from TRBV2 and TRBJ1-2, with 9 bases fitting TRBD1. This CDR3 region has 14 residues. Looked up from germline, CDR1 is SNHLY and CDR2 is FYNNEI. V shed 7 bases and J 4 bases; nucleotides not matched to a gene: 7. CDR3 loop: CASTRTGDGYGYTF. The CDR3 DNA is TGTGCCAGCACCAGGACAGGGGACGGCTATGGCTACACCTTC.

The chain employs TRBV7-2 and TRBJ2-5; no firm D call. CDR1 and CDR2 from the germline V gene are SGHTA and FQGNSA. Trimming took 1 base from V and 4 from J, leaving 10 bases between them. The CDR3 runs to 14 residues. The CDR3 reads CASSLGVTAETQYF. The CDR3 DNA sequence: TGTGCCAGCAGCTTAGGGGTTACAGCAGAGACCCAGTACTTC. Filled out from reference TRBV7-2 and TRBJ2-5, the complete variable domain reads GAGVSQSPSNKVTEKGKDVELRCDPISGHTALYWYRQSLGQGLEFLIYFQGNSAPDKSGLPSDRFSAERTGGSVSTLTIQRTQQEDSAVYLCASSLGVTAETQYFGPGTRLLVL.

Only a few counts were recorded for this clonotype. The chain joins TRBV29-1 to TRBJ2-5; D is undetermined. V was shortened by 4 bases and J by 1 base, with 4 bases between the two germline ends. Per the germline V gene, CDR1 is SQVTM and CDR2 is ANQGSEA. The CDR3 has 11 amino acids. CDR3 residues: CSVGFQETQYF. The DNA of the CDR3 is TGCAGCGTTGGGTTCCAAGAGACCCAGTACTTC.

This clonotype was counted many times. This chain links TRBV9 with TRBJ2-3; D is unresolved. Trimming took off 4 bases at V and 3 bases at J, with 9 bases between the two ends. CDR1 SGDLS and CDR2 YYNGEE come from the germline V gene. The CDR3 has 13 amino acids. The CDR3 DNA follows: TGTGCCAGCAGCCCCTATATGACAGATACGCAGTATTTT. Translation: CASSPYMTDTQYF.

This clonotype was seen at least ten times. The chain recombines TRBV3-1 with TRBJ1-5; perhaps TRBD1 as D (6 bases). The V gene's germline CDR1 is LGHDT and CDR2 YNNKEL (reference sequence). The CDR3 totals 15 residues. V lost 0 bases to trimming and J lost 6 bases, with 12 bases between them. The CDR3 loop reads CASSQESGDGQPQHF. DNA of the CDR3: TGTGCCAGCAGCCAAGAATCAGGGGATGGTCAGCCCCAGCATTTT. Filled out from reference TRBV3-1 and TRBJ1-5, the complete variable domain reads DTAVSQTPKYLVTQMGNDKSIKCEQNLGHDTMYWYKQDSKKFLKIMFSYNNKELIINETVPNRFSPKSPDKAHLNLHINSLELGDSAVYFCASSQESGDGQPQHFGDGTRLSIL.

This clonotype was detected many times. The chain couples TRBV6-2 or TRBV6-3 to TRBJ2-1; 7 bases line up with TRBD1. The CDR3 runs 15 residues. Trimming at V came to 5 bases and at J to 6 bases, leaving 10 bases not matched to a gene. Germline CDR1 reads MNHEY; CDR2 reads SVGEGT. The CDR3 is CASSPSGTEANEQFF. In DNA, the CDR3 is TGTGCCAGCAGTCCGAGTGGGACAGAGGCCAATGAGCAGTTCTTC.

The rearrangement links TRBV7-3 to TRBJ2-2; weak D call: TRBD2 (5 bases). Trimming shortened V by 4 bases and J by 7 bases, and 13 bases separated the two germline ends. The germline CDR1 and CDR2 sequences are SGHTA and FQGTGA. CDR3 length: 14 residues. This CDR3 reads CASSYGLGGGELFF. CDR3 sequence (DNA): TGTGCCAGCAGCTATGGTCTAGGAGGCGGGGAGCTGTTTTTT. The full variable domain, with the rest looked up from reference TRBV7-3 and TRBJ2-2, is GAGVSQTPSNKVTEKGKYVELRCDPISGHTALYWYRQSLGQGPEFLIYFQGTGAADDSGLPNDRFFAVRPEGSVSTLKIQRTERGDSAVYLCASSYGLGGGELFFGEGSRLTVL.

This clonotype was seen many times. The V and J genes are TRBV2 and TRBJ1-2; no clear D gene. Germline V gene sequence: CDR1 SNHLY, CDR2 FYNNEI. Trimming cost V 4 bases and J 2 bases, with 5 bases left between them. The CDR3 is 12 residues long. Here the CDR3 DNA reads TGTGCCAGCAGTGGGGAAAACTATGGCTACACCTTC. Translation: CASSGENYGYTF.

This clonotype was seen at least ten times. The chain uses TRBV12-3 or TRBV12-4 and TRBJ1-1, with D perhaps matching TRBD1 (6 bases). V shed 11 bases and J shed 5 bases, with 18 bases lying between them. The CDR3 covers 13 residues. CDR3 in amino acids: CASRGGAQTEAFF. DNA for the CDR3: TGTGCCTCCCGAGGGGGGGCGCAAACTGAAGCTTTCTTT.

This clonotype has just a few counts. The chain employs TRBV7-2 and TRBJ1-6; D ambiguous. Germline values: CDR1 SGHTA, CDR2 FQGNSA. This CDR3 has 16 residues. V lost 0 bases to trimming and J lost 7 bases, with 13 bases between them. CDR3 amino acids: CASSLAALLVNSPLHF. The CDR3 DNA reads TGTGCCAGCAGCTTAGCGGCTCTCCTCGTCAATTCACCCCTCCACTTT.

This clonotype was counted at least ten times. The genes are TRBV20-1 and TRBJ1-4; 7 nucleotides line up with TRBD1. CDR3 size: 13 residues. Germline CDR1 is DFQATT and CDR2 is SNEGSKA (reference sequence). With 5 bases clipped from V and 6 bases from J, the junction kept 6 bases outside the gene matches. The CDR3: CSAWQGGDEKLFF. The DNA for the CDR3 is TGCAGTGCTTGGCAGGGGGGGGATGAAAAACTGTTTTTT.

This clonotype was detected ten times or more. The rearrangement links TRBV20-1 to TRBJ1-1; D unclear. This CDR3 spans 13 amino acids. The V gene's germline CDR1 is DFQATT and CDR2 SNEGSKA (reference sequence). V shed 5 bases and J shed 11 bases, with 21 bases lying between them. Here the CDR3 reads CSAPRVSAGMAFF. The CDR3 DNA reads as TGCAGTGCTCCCCGGGTCTCAGCCGGGATGGCTTTCTTT.

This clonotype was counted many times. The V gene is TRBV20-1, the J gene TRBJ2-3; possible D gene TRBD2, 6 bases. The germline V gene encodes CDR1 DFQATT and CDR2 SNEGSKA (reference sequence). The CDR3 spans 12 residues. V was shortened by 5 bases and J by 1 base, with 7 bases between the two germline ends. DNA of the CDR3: TGCAGTGCTGTAGCGGGCACAGATACGCAGTATTTT. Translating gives CSAVAGTDTQYF.

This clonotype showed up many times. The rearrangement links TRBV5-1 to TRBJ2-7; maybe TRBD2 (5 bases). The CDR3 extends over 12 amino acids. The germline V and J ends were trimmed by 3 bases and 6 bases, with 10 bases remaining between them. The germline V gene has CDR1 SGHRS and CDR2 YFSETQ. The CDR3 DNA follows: TGCGCCAGCAGCTCCGGGGAATCCGAGCAGTACTTC. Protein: CASSSGESEQYF.

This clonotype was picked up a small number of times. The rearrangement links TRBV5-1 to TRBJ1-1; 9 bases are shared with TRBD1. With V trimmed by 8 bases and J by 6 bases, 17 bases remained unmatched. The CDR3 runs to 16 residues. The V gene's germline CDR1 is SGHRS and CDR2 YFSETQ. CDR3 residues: CASSPTSTGQGPEAFF. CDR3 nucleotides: TGCGCCAGTAGCCCCACATCTACGGGACAGGGACCTGAAGCTTTCTTT.

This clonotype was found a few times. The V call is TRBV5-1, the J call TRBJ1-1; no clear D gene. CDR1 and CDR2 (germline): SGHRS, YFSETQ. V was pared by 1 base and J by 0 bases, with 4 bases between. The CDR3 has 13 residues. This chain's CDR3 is CASSLRLNTEAFF. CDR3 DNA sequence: TGCGCCAGCAGCTTGCGGCTGAACACTGAAGCTTTCTTT. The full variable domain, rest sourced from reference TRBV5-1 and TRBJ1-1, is KAGVTQTPRYLIKTRGQQVTLSCSPISGHRSVSWYQQTPGQGLQFLFEYFSETQRNKGNFPGRFSGRQFSNSRSEMNVSTLELGDSALYLCASSLRLNTEAFFGQGTRLTVV.

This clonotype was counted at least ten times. Here the CDR3 reads CASGTVTPTNEKLFF. The CDR3 DNA sequence: TGTGCCAGCGGGACAGTTACACCAACTAATGAAAAACTGTTTTTT. V gene TRBV28 combines with J gene TRBJ1-4; 7 bases agree with TRBD1. The CDR3 is 15 residues long. After removal of 8 bases from V and 0 bases from J, the junction contained 6 bases not matched to a gene. The germline CDR1 and CDR2 sequences are MDHEN and SYDVKM.

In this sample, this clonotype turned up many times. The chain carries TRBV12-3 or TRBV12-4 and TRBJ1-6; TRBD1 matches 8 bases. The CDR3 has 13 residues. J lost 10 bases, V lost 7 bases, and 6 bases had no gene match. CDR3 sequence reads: CASTATGASPLHF. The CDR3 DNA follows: TGTGCCAGCACCGCGACAGGGGCCTCACCCCTCCACTTT.